Listed below are T cell receptor beta chains from one sample, sequenced in a study of beta chain features in type 1 diabetes. TCRdb's copy holds only in-frame clones and misses some; the assay was immunoSEQ multiplex PCR. The sample yields around 280,000 clones, about 15% seen once. Sequenced: naive CD4+ T cells from blood. All receptors come from a man aged 18 to 35 with type 1 diabetes. CDR3s include the opening cysteine and the closing phenylalanine or tryptophan. D genes are given only for firm matches. Only part of the rows carry a size: once, few, many, or a class if the clone is expanded.

d_call clone_size j_call v_call cdr3_nt cdr3_aa
TRBD2 - TRBJ2-7 TRBV10-3 TGTGCCATCAGGGGGACTAGCGGGGACGAGCAGTACTTC CAIRGTSGDEQYF
TRBD1 - TRBJ2-7 TRBV28 TGTGCCAGCAGACCGTACCAGGACAGGCGCTCCTACGAGCAGTACTTC CASRPYQDRRSYEQYF
TRBD1 few TRBJ1-6 TRBV7-9 TGTGCCAGCAGCCCGGGACAGGGTCGCGATAATTCACCCCTCCACTTT CASSPGQGRDNSPLHF
- - TRBJ2-7 TRBV11-2 TGTGCCAGCAGCTTAGTGGGGGGGGGCAGCTCCTACGAGCAGTACTTC CASSLVGGGSSYEQYF
- few TRBJ1-2 TRBV7-2 TGTGCCAGCAGCTTTAACAGGGTAGTGGTAAACTATGGCTACACCTTC CASSFNRVVVNYGYTF
- - TRBJ1-4 TRBV7-2 TGTGCCAGCAGCTTACGGTCCTGGGGGCGCGAGGGGGAAAAACTGTTTTTT CASSLRSWGREGEKLFF
- - TRBJ2-5 TRBV18 TGTGCCAGCTCACCGATTCACCTCGACCTGGCGAGAGGAGAGACCCAGTACTTC CASSPIHLDLARGETQYF
- few TRBJ1-4 TRBV28 TGTGCCAGCAGTTTCTCGGGCCGGGGTAATAATGAAAAACTGTTTTTT CASSFSGRGNNEKLFF
TRBD1 - TRBJ1-5 TRBV27 TGTGCCAGCAGCCCGGACAGGGGCAATCAGCCCCAGCATTTT CASSPDRGNQPQHF
- - TRBJ1-6 TRBV5-4 TGTGCCAGCACCCCGGACATATCGGGTAATTCACCCCTCCACTTT CASTPDISGNSPLHF
TRBD2 few TRBJ2-7 TRBV2 TGTGCCAGCAGGGTCCTCCCGACTAGCGGGAGACGGGAGCAGTACTTC CASRVLPTSGRREQYF
- few TRBJ2-7 TRBV7-9 TGTGCCAGCAGCTTAATCGGCGAGCAGTACTTC CASSLIGEQYF
- - TRBJ2-7 TRBV13 TGTGCCAGCAGCTTAGCTTACGAGCAGTACTTC CASSLAYEQYF
- - TRBJ2-1 TRBV7-2 TGTGCCAGCAGCCCTTCCCGTCCCGTCCCCCAGGATGAGCAGTTCTTC CASSPSRPVPQDEQFF
- few TRBJ1-1 TRBV18 TGTGCCAGCTCACCCAAGACAGAAACCACTGAAGCTTTCTTT CASSPKTETTEAFF
- - TRBJ2-1 TRBV9 TGTGCCAGCAGCGTAGAGCCCAAACCCTACAATGAGCAGTTCTTC CASSVEPKPYNEQFF
TRBD2 - TRBJ2-7 TRBV4-2 TGTGCCAGCAGCCAAGATAGGAGGGAGGGCTACGAGCAGTACTTC CASSQDRREGYEQYF
- few TRBJ1-1 TRBV19 TGTGCCAGTAGTATTTCCCGGGGAACGACTGAAGCTTTCTTT CASSISRGTTEAFF
TRBD2 - TRBJ2-7 TRBV5-1 TGCGCCAGCAGCTTGCGTTTAGCGGGAGGGTCGACCTACGAGCAGTACTTC CASSLRLAGGSTYEQYF
TRBD2 - TRBJ2-1 TRBV7-2 TGTGCCAGCAGCTTAGTGTTAGCGGGCTACAATGAGCAGTTCTTC CASSLVLAGYNEQFF
- few TRBJ1-2 TRBV28 TGTGCCAGCAGTTTGAGGGGGGGTGGCTATGGCTACACCTTC CASSLRGGGYGYTF
- - TRBJ2-6 TRBV28 TGTGCCAGCAGATCAGGGTTTGGGGCCAACGTCCTGACTTTC CASRSGFGANVLTF
TRBD2 few TRBJ2-3 TRBV18 TGTGCCAGCTCACCCGCGGCCGGGGGGACGCAGTATTTT CASSPAAGGTQYF
- few TRBJ2-7 TRBV28 TGTGCCAGCAGCCTAGCCCCGATACCGGGACAATTAATGACTACCTACGAGCAGTACTTC CASSLAPIPGQLMTTYEQYF
TRBD1 - TRBJ1-2 TRBV2 TGTGCCAGCACCGCTGACAGGGGTTTTTTCGATGGCTACACCTTC CASTADRGFFDGYTF
TRBD2 - TRBJ2-7 TRBV5-6 TGTGCCAGCAGCTCGGGTCCGGGACTAGCGGGGAGACCCGAGCAGTACTTC CASSSGPGLAGRPEQYF